This T cell receptor beta chain was documented in a study of T-cell reconstitution after alpha-beta-depleted transplantation in children. Unique molecular identifiers featured in how the TCRbeta library was prepared. TCRdb itself ran the PCR reads through MiXCR, one entry per CDR3 protein. Of some 600,000 distinct CDR3 sequences in the sample, 10% to 15% are singletons; the top ten hold 2.2%. This clonotype was observed at least ten times. Its antigen is not known. V gave up 6 bases and J gave up 3 bases, with 12 bases separating them. Germline V gene data show CDR1 as DFQATT and CDR2 as SNEGSKA (reference sequence). This CDR3 comprises 12 residues. Overall study results and limits: In some patients, recipient T cells and intrathymic progenitors surviving conditioning explained high day-60 diversity.

The rearrangement uses TRBV20-1 and TRBJ2-7; possible D gene TRBD2, 5 bases. The starting material was PBMCs, mostly from graft donor cells, obtained 360 days after TCRalphabeta/CD19-depleted stem cell transplant. The receptor was isolated from a male patient aged 5 to 17 who had a stem cell transplant for acute myeloid leukemia, so the T cells may come from the graft donor. CDR3 in amino acids: CSARTVGYEQYF. The CDR3 DNA is TGCAGTGCGCGGACTGTTGGCTACGAGCAGTACTTC.